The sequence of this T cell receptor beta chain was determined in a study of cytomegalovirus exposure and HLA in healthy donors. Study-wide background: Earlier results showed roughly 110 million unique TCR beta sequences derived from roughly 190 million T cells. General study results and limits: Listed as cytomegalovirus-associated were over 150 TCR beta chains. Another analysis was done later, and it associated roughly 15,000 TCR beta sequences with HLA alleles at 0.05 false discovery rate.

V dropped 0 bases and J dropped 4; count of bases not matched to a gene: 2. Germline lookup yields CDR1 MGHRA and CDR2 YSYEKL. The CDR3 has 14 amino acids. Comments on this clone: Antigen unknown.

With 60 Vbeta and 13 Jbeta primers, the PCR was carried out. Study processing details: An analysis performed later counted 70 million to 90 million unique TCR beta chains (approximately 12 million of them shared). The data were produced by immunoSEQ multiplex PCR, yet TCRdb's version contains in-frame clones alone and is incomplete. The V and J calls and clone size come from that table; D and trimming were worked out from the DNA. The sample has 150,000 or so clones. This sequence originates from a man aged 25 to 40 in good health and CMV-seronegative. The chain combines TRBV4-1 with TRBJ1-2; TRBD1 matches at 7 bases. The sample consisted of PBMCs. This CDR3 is CASSQEQGFYGYTF. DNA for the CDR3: TGCGCCAGCAGCCAAGAACAGGGGTTCTATGGCTACACCTTC.